This T cell receptor (beta chain) was retrieved from a study of blood T cell repertoires in COVID-19. Overall study: Whether acute or convalescent, the COVID-19 samples came from the United States, Italy and Spain. PBMCs, B-cell-depleted T cells, or T cells provided the cDNA or gDNA that made up the material.

Some clones are missing from TCRdb's copy, which holds only in-frame ones; the method was immunoSEQ multiplex PCR. The sample contains under 300,000 clones, about 93% of which appear only once. This CDR3 is built from 13 residues. The V end was cut by 3 bases, the J end by 4 bases, with 10 bases between. Germline assignment: CDR1 SGDLS and CDR2 YYNGEE. While infection was still active, Seattle patients were enrolled and then followed longitudinally. The J gene is TRBJ1-2, the V gene TRBV9, with D unresolved. Sequencing was carried out using peripheral blood. The receptor comes from a young man with COVID-19, enrolled during active disease. The CDR3 region has the DNA TGTGCCAGCAGCGAGACATCAGGCTATGGCTACACCTTC. The encoded protein is CASSETSGYGYTF.